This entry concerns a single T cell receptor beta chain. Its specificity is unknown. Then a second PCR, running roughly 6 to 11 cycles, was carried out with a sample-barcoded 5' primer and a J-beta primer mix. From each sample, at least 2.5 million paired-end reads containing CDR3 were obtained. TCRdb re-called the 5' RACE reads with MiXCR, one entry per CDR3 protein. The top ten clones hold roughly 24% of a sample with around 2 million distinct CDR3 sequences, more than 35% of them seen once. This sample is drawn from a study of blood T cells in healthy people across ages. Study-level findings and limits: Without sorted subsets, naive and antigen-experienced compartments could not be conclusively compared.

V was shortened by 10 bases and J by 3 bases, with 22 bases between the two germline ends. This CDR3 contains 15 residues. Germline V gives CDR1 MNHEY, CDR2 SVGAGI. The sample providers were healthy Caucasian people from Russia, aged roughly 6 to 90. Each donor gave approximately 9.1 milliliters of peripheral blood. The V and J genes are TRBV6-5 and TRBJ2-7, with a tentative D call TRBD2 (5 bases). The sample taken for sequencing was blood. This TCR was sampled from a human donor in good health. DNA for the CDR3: TGTGCCACCACTCAGTTACCCCATACTAGCTACGAGCAGTACTTC. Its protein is CATTQLPHTSYEQYF.